Following are 15 T cell receptor beta chains from one sample sequenced in a study of OX40 agonist ivuxolimab in advanced cancers. Only in-frame clones appear in the TCRdb table, and some are missing; sequencing was by immunoSEQ multiplex PCR. This table holds about 73,000 clones, about nine tenths found once. This sample comprised CD4+ or CD8+ T cells sorted from blood, obtained in a trial of the OX40 agonist ivuxolimab. These receptors were collected from an adult with an advanced solid tumor such as melanoma, head and neck, liver or kidney cancer.

The chain links TRBV4-1 to TRBJ2-7; TRBD1 matches at 9 bases. The CDR3 has 14 residues. J gave up 5 bases and V 4 bases, and 6 bases lay outside the gene matches. The V gene's germline CDR1 is MGHRA and CDR2 YSYEKL. The CDR3 region has the DNA TGCGCCAGCAGCCGAGGGACAGGGTTGGACGAGCAGTACTTC. Amino acids: CASSRGTGLDEQYF.

The V and J genes are TRBV13 and TRBJ1-2; D is unresolved. CDR3 length equals 15 residues. CDR1 is PRHDT, CDR2 FYEKMQ, per germline (reference sequence). Trimming took 5 bases from V and 2 from J, leaving 15 bases between them. CDR3 in DNA: TGTGCCAGCAGCCAAGGTCCCGTTAGAAACTATGGCTACACCTTC. It codes for CASSQGPVRNYGYTF.

V and J are TRBV5-1 and TRBJ1-1, with 7 bases matching TRBD1. The CDR3 has 12 amino acids. Germline lookup yields CDR1 SGHRS and CDR2 YFSETQ. V lost 4 bases to trimming and J lost 7 bases; unmatched junction nucleotides: 4. The CDR3, as DNA: TGCGCCAGCAGCGGGGACAGTGTTGAAGCTTTCTTT. As protein: CASSGDSVEAFF.

The genes are TRBV11-2 and TRBJ2-5; 8 positions match TRBD1. The junction had 4 bases not matched to a gene; V was cut back by 0 bases and J by 1 base. The CDR3 length is 16 residues. Looked up from germline, CDR1 is SGHAT and CDR2 is FQNNGV. CDR3 in amino acids: CASSLDPGQGQETQYF. CDR3 nucleotide sequence: TGTGCCAGCAGCTTAGATCCCGGACAGGGCCAAGAGACCCAGTACTTC.

The genes are TRBV5-4 and TRBJ2-1, with 7 bases identical to TRBD1. This CDR3 is 14 amino acids long. CDR1 SGHNT and CDR2 YYREEE come from the germline V gene (reference sequence). The J segment lost 6 bases and the V segment lost 0 bases, leaving 3 bases of the junction unmatched. CDR3 sequence: CASSLGTGSNEQFF. CDR3 bases: TGTGCCAGCAGCTTGGGGACAGGATCCAATGAGCAGTTCTTC.

V is TRBV19 and J is TRBJ2-1; 10 nucleotides agree with TRBD2. The CDR3 is 18 residues long. In germline, CDR1 is LNHDA, CDR2 SQIVND (reference sequence). J lost 5 bases, V lost 3 bases, and 13 bases had no gene match. The chain's CDR3 is CASSISLAGAISDNEQFF. The DNA for the CDR3 is TGTGCCAGTAGTATCTCGCTAGCGGGAGCAATCTCTGACAATGAGCAGTTCTTC.

The chain couples TRBV27 to TRBJ1-5; D is undetermined. The CDR3 is made up of 13 amino acids. V was trimmed by 5 bases and J by 5 bases, leaving 10 bases between them. CDR1 MNHEY and CDR2 SMNVEV come from the germline V gene (reference sequence). The CDR3 region has the DNA TGTGCCAGCAGTACGAGTACTCATCAGCCCCAGCATTTT. Amino acids: CASSTSTHQPQHF.

The rearrangement links TRBV13 to TRBJ1-2, with 8 bases identical to TRBD1. The germline CDR1 and CDR2 sequences are PRHDT and FYEKMQ (reference sequence). J gave up 14 bases and V 0 bases, and 2 bases lay outside the gene matches. The CDR3 is 11 residues long. The CDR3 protein is CASSLGTGETF. Here the CDR3 DNA reads TGTGCCAGCAGCTTAGGGACAGGGGAGACCTTC.

This chain connects TRBV6-5 to TRBJ1-1; unclear D gene. In germline, CDR1 is MNHEY, CDR2 SVGAGI. The CDR3 length is 11 residues. Trimming took 8 bases from V and 0 from J, leaving 4 bases between them. The CDR3 is CASFMNTEAFF. CDR3 sequence (DNA): TGTGCCAGCTTCATGAACACTGAAGCTTTCTTT.

V gene TRBV19 combines with J gene TRBJ1-5, with D possibly being TRBD1 (5 bases). The CDR3 extends over 15 amino acids. Trimming shortened V by 3 bases and J by 4 bases, and 13 bases separated the two germline ends. Looked up from germline, CDR1 is LNHDA and CDR2 is SQIVND (reference sequence). In DNA form, the CDR3 reads TGTGCCAGTAGTATTGGCAGGGCCAATAATCAGCCCCAGCATTTT. Residues: CASSIGRANNQPQHF.

CDR3 sequence reads: CASSLEWAGYYNEQFF. The CDR3, as DNA: TGTGCCAGCAGCTTAGAATGGGCGGGTTACTACAATGAGCAGTTCTTC. This rearrangement joins TRBV7-9 to TRBJ2-1, with D possibly being TRBD2 (5 bases). Trimming took off 1 base at V and 3 bases at J, with 13 bases between the two ends. The CDR3 length is 16 residues. Germline assignment: CDR1 SEHNR and CDR2 FQNEAQ (reference sequence).

The chain carries TRBV29-1 and TRBJ2-5; 7 bases agree with TRBD2. Germline V gene sequence: CDR1 SQVTM, CDR2 ANQGSEA. CDR3 size: 15 residues. V shed 3 bases and J 1 base; nucleotides not matched to a gene: 8. CDR3 region: CSVESSGPSQETQYF. Here the CDR3 DNA reads TGCAGCGTTGAGTCTAGCGGACCCTCCCAAGAGACCCAGTACTTC.

The chain is built from TRBV27 and TRBJ1-4, with 8 bases matching TRBD1. Per the germline V gene, CDR1 is MNHEY and CDR2 is SMNVEV (reference sequence). The CDR3 totals 16 residues. Trimming took 3 bases from V and 8 from J; bases not matched to a gene: 11. The CDR3 here is CASSFVATGGGEKLFF. CDR3 nucleotides: TGTGCCAGCAGTTTCGTGGCCACAGGGGGGGGAGAAAAACTGTTTTTT.

The rearrangement joins TRBV27 to TRBJ1-6; TRBD1 might be the D (6 bases). Germline V gene lookup returns CDR1 MNHEY and CDR2 SMNVEV (reference sequence). This CDR3 comprises 14 residues. V was shortened by 3 bases and J by 7 bases, with 10 bases between the two germline ends. The CDR3 is CASSLRQGNSPLHF. The CDR3, as DNA: TGTGCCAGCAGTTTGCGGCAGGGGAATTCACCCCTCCACTTT.

V is TRBV27 and J is TRBJ2-3; D tentatively fits TRBD1 or TRBD2 (5 bases each). CDR1 is MNHEY and CDR2 is SMNVEV in the germline V gene (reference sequence). The CDR3 extends over 15 amino acids. V lost 3 bases and J lost 0, with 10 bases in between. The DNA of the CDR3 is TGTGCCAGCAGTTTGGACGGGGCTAGCACAGATACGCAGTATTTT. Encoded protein: CASSLDGASTDTQYF.